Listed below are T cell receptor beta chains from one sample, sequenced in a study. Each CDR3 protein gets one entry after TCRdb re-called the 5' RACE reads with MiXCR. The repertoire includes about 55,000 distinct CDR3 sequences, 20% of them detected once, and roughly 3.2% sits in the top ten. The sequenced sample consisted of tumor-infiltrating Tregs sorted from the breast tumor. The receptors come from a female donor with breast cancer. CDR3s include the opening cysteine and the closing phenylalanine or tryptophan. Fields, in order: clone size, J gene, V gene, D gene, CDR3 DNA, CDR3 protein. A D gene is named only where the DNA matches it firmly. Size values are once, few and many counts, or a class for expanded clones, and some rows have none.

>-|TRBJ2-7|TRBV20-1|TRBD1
TGCAGTGCTAGAGTTCCGGGACAGGGTTCCTACGAGCAGTACTTC
CSARVPGQGSYEQYF
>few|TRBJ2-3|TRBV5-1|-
TGCGCCAGCAGCCGAGCCCAGGGAGAAGATACGCAGTATTTT
CASSRAQGEDTQYF
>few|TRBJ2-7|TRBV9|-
TGTGCCAGCAGCGACCACGAGCAGTACTTC
CASSDHEQYF
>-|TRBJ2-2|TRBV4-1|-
TGCGCCAGCAGCCGGAAGGGGGGGACGGACTCGAACACCGGGGAGCTGTTTTTT
CASSRKGGTDSNTGELFF
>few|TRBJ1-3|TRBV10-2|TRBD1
TGCGCCAGCAGTGAGACCTTGACAGGGGCTGGGGGAAACACCATATATTTT
CASSETLTGAGGNTIYF
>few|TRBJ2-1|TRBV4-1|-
TGCGCCAGCAGCCGAGCCGGACTTACACTTTCCTACAATGAGCAGTTCTTC
CASSRAGLTLSYNEQFF
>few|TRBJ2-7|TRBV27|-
TGTGCCAGCAGTTTATCACAGGGTACCTACGAGCAGTACTTC
CASSLSQGTYEQYF
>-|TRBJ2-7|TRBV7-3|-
TGTACCAGCAGCGCAGTGTATGGAATCTTTAACTCCTACGAGCAGTACTTC
CTSSAVYGIFNSYEQYF
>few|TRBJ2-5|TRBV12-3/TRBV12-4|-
TGTGCCAGCAGTTTAAAAAGCGGTTCAGGGACCCAGTACTTC
CASSLKSGSGTQYF
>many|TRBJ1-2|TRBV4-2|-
TGTGCCAGCAGCCCACTACTAGACGGGAACTATGGCTACACCTTC
CASSPLLDGNYGYTF
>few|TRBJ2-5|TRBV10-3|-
TGTGCCATCAGTGAGTCGGTCTCGCAGGCCGGGGAGACCCAGTACTTC
CAISESVSQAGETQYF
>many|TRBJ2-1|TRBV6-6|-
TGTGCCAGCACCGACTCTCGGGGCAGGTGGGACAATGAGCAGTTCTTC
CASTDSRGRWDNEQFF
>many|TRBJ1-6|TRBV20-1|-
TGCAGTGCTAGAGATAGGGGACAACCATATAATTCACCCCTCCACTTT
CSARDRGQPYNSPLHF
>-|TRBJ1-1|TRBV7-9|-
TGTGCCAGCAGCCGTTCCGAGGTGAAACTTCAGAACACTGAAGCTTTCTTT
CASSRSEVKLQNTEAFF
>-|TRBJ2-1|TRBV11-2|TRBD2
TGTGCCAGCAGCTTAGATCTAGCGGGCCACAATGAGCAGTTCTTC
CASSLDLAGHNEQFF
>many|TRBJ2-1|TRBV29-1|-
TGCAGCGTTTACGACCGGGGCTTTGAGCAGTTCTTC
CSVYDRGFEQFF